A single sample is the source of the 15 T cell receptor beta chains below, sequenced in a study of shared T cell receptors in the human thymus. Measured with immunoSEQ multiplex PCR; TCRdb has only the in-frame clones, and not every one. The top ten hold 0.01% of the sample, which has some 720,000 clones, roughly 88% seen once. The same data also went into a second study, on human thymus T cells.

Sample: thymocytes. These receptors were collected from a boy in the first two years of life with a congenital heart defect.

The genes are TRBV4-2 and TRBJ2-1; D is possibly TRBD2 (5 bases). Germline CDR1 is LGHNA and CDR2 is YNFKEQ. Trimming left V 2 bases short and J 1 base short, with 12 bases between. There are 16 residues in the CDR3. CDR3: CASSQRILASYNEQFF. CDR3 nucleotide sequence: TGTGCCAGCAGCCAAAGGATCTTAGCGTCCTACAATGAGCAGTTCTTC.

J is TRBJ2-3 and V is TRBV4-3, with no clear D. This CDR3 has 15 amino acids. Per germline, CDR1 LGHNA and CDR2 YSLEER. The ends were cut back, 0 bases at V and 2 bases at J, with 9 bases in the middle. The CDR3 bases are TGCGCCAGCAGCCAAGATGGGCTGATCACAGATACGCAGTATTTT. Translating it yields CASSQDGLITDTQYF.

CDR3 loop: CASSLSGRVYNEQFF. The CDR3 DNA follows: TGCGCCAGCAGCCTTAGCGGGAGAGTTTACAATGAGCAGTTCTTC. The chain combines TRBV4-1 with TRBJ2-1; TRBD2 matches 9 bases. This CDR3 spans 15 amino acids. Germline V gives CDR1 MGHRA, CDR2 YSYEKL. V trimming: 4 bases; J trimming: 4 bases; junction bases outside the gene matches: 5.

CDR3 loop: CASSLLSGRADEQYF. The CDR3 region has the DNA TGTGCCAGCAGCCTACTTAGCGGGAGGGCTGATGAGCAGTACTTC. V is TRBV7-2 and J is TRBJ2-7, with 11 nucleotides matching TRBD2. Germline lookup yields CDR1 SGHTA and CDR2 FQGNSA. Trimming removed 5 bases from V and 7 bases from J; junction bases left unmatched: 10. The CDR3 has 15 amino acids.

The gene calls are TRBV10-1 and TRBJ2-1; 10 nucleotides align to TRBD2. Trimming took 7 bases from V and 5 from J; bases not matched to a gene: 8. Germline CDR1 WNHNN, CDR2 SYGVQD (reference sequence). The CDR3 runs 15 residues. CDR3 loop: CASNSGLAHNNEQFF. The CDR3 DNA reads as TGCGCCAGCAATTCGGGACTAGCGCACAACAATGAGCAGTTCTTC.

The V and J genes are TRBV28 and TRBJ1-5; D perhaps matches TRBD1 (6 bases). Germline V gene sequence: CDR1 MDHEN, CDR2 SYDVKM. This CDR3 contains 15 residues. V dropped 4 bases and J dropped 2 bases, with 12 bases sitting between them. CDR3 sequence (DNA): TGTGCCAGCAGTTCCCAGGGGAGGGGCAATCAGCCCCAGCATTTT. Its protein is CASSSQGRGNQPQHF.

CDR3 nucleotide sequence: TGTGCCAGCAGTGCCGCCTTGGACAGGGTTCAGCCCCAGCATTTT. It yields the protein CASSAALDRVQPQHF. The V and J genes are TRBV6-1 and TRBJ1-5; 8 positions agree with TRBD1. The germline CDR1 and CDR2 sequences are MNHNS and SASEGT. This CDR3 is 15 amino acids long. Trimming at V came to 4 bases and at J to 6 bases, leaving 8 bases not matched to a gene.

V gene TRBV30 combines with J gene TRBJ1-2; TRBD1 matches 8 bases. This CDR3 has 14 residues. Trimming cost V 3 bases and J 0 bases; bases outside gene matches: 3. CDR1 is GTSNPN and CDR2 is SVGIG in the germline V gene (reference sequence). The CDR3 here is CAWSAGGTNYGYTF. The CDR3 nucleotides read TGTGCCTGGAGCGCAGGGGGCACTAACTATGGCTACACCTTC.

This chain uses TRBV10-2 with TRBJ2-7, with 7 bases lining up with TRBD1. The CDR3 sequence is 21 residues long. Unmatched junction bases numbered 20, after V lost 0 bases and J lost 0 bases. Germline-derived CDR1 and CDR2 are WSHSY and SAAADI. This CDR3 is CASSESSVRDRSTRSSYEQYF. The DNA for the CDR3 is TGCGCCAGCAGTGAGTCGTCGGTTAGGGACAGATCCACCCGTAGCTCCTACGAGCAGTACTTC.

This clone was seen once. The gene calls are TRBV13 and TRBJ2-7; TRBD2 matches 10 bases. This CDR3 spans 14 amino acids. The V segment lost 5 bases and the J segment 2 bases; nucleotides outside the gene matches: 3. In germline, CDR1 is PRHDT, CDR2 FYEKMQ (reference sequence). CDR3 sequence (DNA): TGTGCCAGCAGCCAACTAGCGGGGACCTACGAGCAGTACTTC. It codes for CASSQLAGTYEQYF.

The chain has TRBV6-1 and TRBJ2-5; 8 bases fit TRBD2. The J call is uncertain, as TRBJ2-7 better fits the DNA end. In germline, CDR1 is MNHNS, CDR2 SASEGT. This CDR3 spans 14 amino acids. The chain's CDR3 is CAIKRGRPTYEQYF. The CDR3 nucleotides are TGTGCGATTAAACGCGGGAGGCCCACCTACGAGCAGTACTTC.

The chain carries TRBV30 and TRBJ2-1; 9 bases align to TRBD1. Germline assignment: CDR1 GTSNPN and CDR2 SVGIG (reference sequence). With V trimmed by 5 bases and J by 3 bases, 2 bases remained unmatched. This CDR3 spans 13 amino acids. DNA for the CDR3: TGTGCCTGGTCGGGACAGGGCTACAATGAGCAGTTCTTC. Translating it yields CAWSGQGYNEQFF.

Turning to this clone: This sample also contains other DNA sequences that code for the same CDR3. The genes are TRBV7-9 and TRBJ2-7, with D possibly being TRBD1 (6 bases). The CDR3 consists of 13 residues. V lost 2 bases, J lost 3 bases, and 8 bases lay in between. Germline CDR1 reads SEHNR; CDR2 reads FQNEAQ (reference sequence). The CDR3 region has the DNA TGTGCCAGCAGCTTAACAGGGTTCTACGAGCAGTACTTC. This codes for CASSLTGFYEQYF.

The CDR3 DNA reads TGTGCCAGCAGGAAACAGGGGGATCCCTACAATGAGCAGTTCTTC. Its protein is CASRKQGDPYNEQFF. The V call is TRBV7-9, the J call TRBJ2-1; 8 bases map to TRBD1. The trim removed 6 bases at V and 2 bases at J, leaving 6 bases unmatched. The CDR3 spans 15 residues. Germline CDR1 is SEHNR and CDR2 is FQNEAQ (reference sequence). The full variable domain, completed using reference TRBV7-9 and TRBJ2-1, is DTGVSQNPRHKITKRGQNVTFRCDPISEHNRLYWYRQTLGQGPEFLTYFQNEAQLEKSRLLSDRFSAERPKGSFSTLEIQRTEQGDSAMYLCASRKQGDPYNEQFFGPGTRLTVL.

CDR3 DNA: TGTGCCTGGGCCGGGGACAGGGTTCTATACAATGAGCAGTTCTTC. Its protein is CAWAGDRVLYNEQFF. The V call is TRBV30, the J call TRBJ2-1; TRBD1 matches 9 bases. Unmatched junction bases numbered 9, after V lost 5 bases and J lost 4 bases. This CDR3 spans 15 amino acids. The V gene's germline CDR1 is GTSNPN and CDR2 SVGIG (reference sequence).